These 17 T cell receptor beta chains were all obtained from the same sample, sequenced in a study of siplizumab effects on memory and regulatory T cells. Profiled with immunoSEQ multiplex PCR; TCRdb holds only in-frame clones, not every one. The table lists more than 85,000 clones, under 95% of them singletons. Sequenced sample: Tregs sorted from blood. These TCRs come from a human donor in good health.

The count of this clone is one. This rearrangement joins TRBV28 to TRBJ1-1, with D maybe TRBD1 (5 bases). With 1 base removed from V and 4 bases from J, the gap between germline ends came to 19 bases. CDR1 and CDR2 (germline): MDHEN, SYDVKM. The length of the CDR3 is 17 residues. This chain's CDR3 is CASSLYPKAGIGTEAFF. CDR3 DNA: TGTGCCAGCAGTTTATACCCCAAAGCAGGGATTGGCACTGAAGCTTTCTTT.

The chain has TRBV18 and TRBJ1-2; 7 positions agree with TRBD1. The CDR3 loop spans 14 amino acids. The V and J ends lost 7 bases and 5 bases, in that order; junction bases with no gene match: 10. The germline CDR1 and CDR2 sequences are KGHSH and LQKENI. The chain's CDR3 is CASFSPTGMYGYTF. DNA of the CDR3: TGTGCCAGCTTTTCCCCGACAGGGATGTATGGCTACACCTTC. Together with reference TRBV18 and TRBJ1-2, the CDR3 gives the full variable domain: NAGVMQNPRHLVRRRGQEARLRCSPMKGHSHVYWYRQLPEEGLKFMVYLQKENIIDESGMPKERFSAEFPKEGPSILRIQQVVRGDSAAYFCASFSPTGMYGYTFGSGTRLTVV.

The rearrangement joins TRBV5-1 to TRBJ1-5; no reliable D call. Germline CDR1 reads SGHRS; CDR2 reads YFSETQ. This CDR3 contains 13 residues. The V gene lost 4 bases and the J gene lost 3 bases, with 8 bases spanning the gap. The CDR3 nucleotides are TGCGCCAGCAGCAGGGATATCAATCAGCCCCAGCATTTT. It codes for CASSRDINQPQHF.

This chain connects TRBV10-1 to TRBJ1-2; D is ambiguous. V was cut by 8 bases and J by 4 bases, with 8 bases left in between. The CDR3 runs 11 residues. The germline CDR1 and CDR2 sequences are WNHNN and SYGVQD (reference sequence). This CDR3 is CASGDRYGYTF. CDR3 nucleotide sequence: TGCGCCAGCGGCGACCGCTATGGCTACACCTTC.

The chain couples TRBV9 to TRBJ2-7, with D maybe TRBD2 (7 bases). CDR3 size: 15 residues. V shed 4 bases and J shed 2 bases, with 16 bases lying between them. Germline assignment: CDR1 SGDLS and CDR2 YYNGEE. CDR3 coding DNA: TGTGCCAGCAGCCAAAGGGGGGGTCCGGCCTACGAGCAGTACTTC. Translated, it gives CASSQRGGPAYEQYF.

This rearrangement joins TRBV5-5 to TRBJ1-6; D not certain. This CDR3 contains 12 residues. The germline V gene encodes CDR1 SGHKS and CDR2 YYEKEE (reference sequence). Trimming stripped 0 bases from V and 10 bases from J, with 5 bases between. In DNA form, the CDR3 reads TGTGCCAGCAGCTTGGGGGAATCACCCCTCCACTTT. It encodes CASSLGESPLHF.

This sequence joins TRBV6-6 and TRBJ1-2; tentative D call: TRBD1 (5 bases). Germline loops: CDR1 MNHNY, CDR2 SVGAGI (reference sequence). The CDR3 has 13 amino acids. The V and J ends lost 5 bases and 6 bases respectively, with 13 bases between them. The CDR3 loop is CASSEGFVNGYTF. Written as DNA, the CDR3 is TGTGCCAGCAGTGAGGGGTTTGTCAATGGCTACACCTTC.

This rearrangement joins TRBV11-2 to TRBJ2-7; 8 bases match TRBD1. Germline lookup yields CDR1 SGHAT and CDR2 FQNNGV. The CDR3 has 15 amino acids. Trimming cost V 5 bases and J 4 bases; bases outside gene matches: 10. CDR3 in amino acids: CASSTRPGQEYEQYF. The CDR3 DNA reads as TGTGCCAGCAGCACCCGACCGGGACAGGAATACGAGCAGTACTTC.

The chain is built from TRBV19 and TRBJ2-5; a possible D gene is TRBD1 (6 bases). The CDR3 is 14 amino acids. Germline values: CDR1 LNHDA, CDR2 SQIVND (reference sequence). Trimming left V 6 bases short and J 5 bases short, with 16 bases between. The CDR3 DNA reads as TGTGCCAGTAGCCCGTTTGGGCAGGGGGAGACCCAGTACTTC. Protein product: CASSPFGQGETQYF.

This clone was observed a single time. The chain joins TRBV30 to TRBJ1-5, with TRBD1 matching 12 bases. The CDR3 is 17 amino acids. Germline V gene data show CDR1 as GTSNPN and CDR2 as SVGIG (reference sequence). V lost 8 bases and J lost 5; bases outside the gene matches: 16. The CDR3 DNA reads TGTGCCCCGGATGGGACAGGGGGCGCGTGTCGCCATCAGCCCCAGCATTTT. Translated: CAPDGTGGACRHQPQHF. Drawing the rest from reference TRBV30 and TRBJ1-5, the complete variable domain is SQTIHQWPATLVQPVGSPLSLECTVEGTSNPNLYWYRQAAGRGLQLLFYSVGIGQISSEVPQNLSASRPQDRQFILSSKKLLLSDSGFYLCAPDGTGGACRHQPQHFGDGTRLSIL.

This chain connects TRBV5-1 to TRBJ1-1; possible D gene TRBD1, 6 bases. V gave up 7 bases and J gave up 5 bases, with 12 bases separating them. Germline values: CDR1 SGHRS, CDR2 YFSETQ. The length of the CDR3 is 12 residues. The CDR3 DNA reads TGCGCCAGCGGACGCCAGGGGACTGAAGCTTTCTTT. Protein: CASGRQGTEAFF. The variable domain in full, completed from reference TRBV5-1 and TRBJ1-1, reads KAGVTQTPRYLIKTRGQQVTLSCSPISGHRSVSWYQQTPGQGLQFLFEYFSETQRNKGNFPGRFSGRQFSNSRSEMNVSTLELGDSALYLCASGRQGTEAFFGQGTRLTVV.

The chain links TRBV19 to TRBJ1-1, with TRBD1 as a possible D gene (5 bases). V lost 4 bases and J 6 bases, leaving 24 bases between the germline ends. CDR3 length equals 17 residues. From germline, CDR1 is LNHDA and CDR2 SQIVND (reference sequence). DNA of the CDR3: TGTGCCAGTAGTAACCTAGTCGGGGCCCGCACAGGTCCTGAAGCTTTCTTT. It codes for CASSNLVGARTGPEAFF. Filled out from reference TRBV19 and TRBJ1-1, the complete variable domain reads DGGITQSPKYLFRKEGQNVTLSCEQNLNHDAMYWYRQDPGQGLRLIYYSQIVNDFQKGDIAEGYSVSREKKESFPLTVTSAQKNPTAFYLCASSNLVGARTGPEAFFGQGTRLTVV.

This clone is a singleton in its sample. V and J are TRBV5-4 and TRBJ2-5; 7 bases fit TRBD2. With 4 bases clipped from V and 4 bases from J, the junction kept 16 bases outside the gene matches. CDR3 length: 17 residues. CDR1 and CDR2 (germline): SGHNT, YYREEE (reference sequence). The CDR3 reads CASSPRAGGGPVETQYF. The CDR3 DNA follows: TGTGCCAGCAGCCCCCGGGCCGGGGGAGGGCCGGTAGAGACCCAGTACTTC.

CDR3 in DNA: TGCGCCAGCAGCTTGGGACAGGGGTACTACGAGCAGTACTTC. Translation: CASSLGQGYYEQYF. The rearrangement joins TRBV5-1 to TRBJ2-7, with TRBD1 matching over 8 bases. Germline lookup yields CDR1 SGHRS and CDR2 YFSETQ. This CDR3 is built from 14 residues. Trimming took 0 bases from V and 3 from J; bases not matched to a gene: 2.

This CDR3 is CASSPTTGRGNEKLFF. CDR3 sequence (DNA): TGTGCCAGCTCACCAACGACAGGGCGCGGTAATGAAAAACTGTTTTTT. The chain couples TRBV18 to TRBJ1-4; 7 nucleotides align to TRBD1. Germline assignment: CDR1 KGHSH and CDR2 LQKENI. V trimming: 2 bases; J trimming: 4 bases; junction bases outside the gene matches: 7. The CDR3 spans 16 residues.

This clone was seen a single time. The chain carries TRBV5-4 and TRBJ2-7, with a tentative D call TRBD2 (6 bases). Deletions cut 2 bases from V and 0 bases from J, with 18 bases between. The CDR3 sequence is 17 residues long. Germline assignment: CDR1 SGHNT and CDR2 YYREEE (reference sequence). CDR3: CASSFRGGTMSSYEQYF. The CDR3 coding sequence is TGTGCCAGCAGCTTCCGTGGCGGGACCATGAGCTCCTACGAGCAGTACTTC. Based on the CDR3 plus reference TRBV5-4 and TRBJ2-7, the full variable domain is ETGVTQSPTHLIKTRGQQVTLRCSSQSGHNTVSWYQQALGQGPQFIFQYYREEENGRGNFPPRFSGLQFPNYSSELNVNALELDDSALYLCASSFRGGTMSSYEQYFGPGTRLTVT.

The chain employs TRBV6-6 and TRBJ2-7, with 8 bases fitting TRBD2. Germline lookup yields CDR1 MNHNY and CDR2 SVGAGI (reference sequence). The junction had 8 bases not matched to a gene; V was cut back by 5 bases and J by 2 bases. This CDR3 has 15 amino acids. The CDR3 sequence: CASSPPGGAPYEQYF. CDR3 coding DNA: TGTGCCAGCAGTCCCCCGGGGGGGGCACCCTACGAGCAGTACTTC.